Listed below are T cell receptor beta chains from one sample, sequenced in a study of regulatory T cells in long-lasting Graves disease. MiXCR, applied by TCRdb to the multiplex PCR reads, yields one record per CDR3 protein. The sample yields approximately 490,000 distinct CDR3 sequences, about 17% seen once. The same data also went into a second study, on T cells in Graves' hyperthyroidism and ophthalmopathy.

The material was peripheral blood mononuclear cells (PBMCs), obtained at new diagnosis, from a patient treated with antithyroid drugs. These receptors were collected from a man between 35 and 55 years old with Graves disease. Each CDR3 is given with its conserved first and last residue. The order of the fields is J gene, clone size, D gene, V gene, CDR3 DNA, CDR3 protein. The D gene is left open where the match is weak. Only some rows state a clone size, as once, few, many or a class for expanded clones.

J gene: TRBJ1-2; clone size: few; D gene: -; V gene: TRBV25-1; CDR3 DNA: TGTGCCAGCACAGGACCCGGTCCCTATGGCTACACCTTC; CDR3 protein: CASTGPGPYGYTF
J gene: TRBJ1-1; clone size: -; D gene: -; V gene: TRBV7-3; CDR3 DNA: TGTGCCAGCAGCTCCAGCGGGAGGGGCGTCACTGAAGCTTTCTTT; CDR3 protein: CASSSSGRGVTEAFF
J gene: TRBJ1-1; clone size: -; D gene: TRBD1; V gene: TRBV2; CDR3 DNA: TGTGCCAGCATGCGCAGGGGGGGACGGACTGAAGCTTTCTTT; CDR3 protein: CASMRRGGRTEAFF
J gene: TRBJ2-1; clone size: many; D gene: TRBD2; V gene: TRBV2; CDR3 DNA: TGTGCCACCACTAGGTCGACTAGCGGGAGGGGGAATGAGCAGTTCTTC; CDR3 protein: CATTRSTSGRGNEQFF
J gene: TRBJ2-1; clone size: many; D gene: -; V gene: TRBV28; CDR3 DNA: TGTGCCAGCATGGGTGGCGGGAAGATCTACAATGAGCAGTTCTTC; CDR3 protein: CASMGGGKIYNEQFF
J gene: TRBJ2-4; clone size: few; D gene: TRBD1; V gene: TRBV12-3/TRBV12-4; CDR3 DNA: TGTGCCAGCACCCCGGGACAGGGATACAAAAACATTCAGTACTTC; CDR3 protein: CASTPGQGYKNIQYF
J gene: TRBJ1-1; clone size: many; D gene: -; V gene: TRBV3-1; CDR3 DNA: TGTGCCAGCAGCCAAGATGTGTTGTCGGGCACTGAAGCTTTCTTT; CDR3 protein: CASSQDVLSGTEAFF
J gene: TRBJ2-5; clone size: -; D gene: TRBD2; V gene: TRBV5-1; CDR3 DNA: TGCGCCAGCAGCCCGGGACTAGCGGGAGGGCGTTGGCGACAAGAGACCCAGTACTTC; CDR3 protein: CASSPGLAGGRWRQETQYF
J gene: TRBJ2-7; clone size: many; D gene: -; V gene: TRBV3-1; CDR3 DNA: TGTGCCAGCAGCCAAGATTGGGGGAGTTCGGGCGAGCAGTACTTC; CDR3 protein: CASSQDWGSSGEQYF
J gene: TRBJ2-5; clone size: -; D gene: -; V gene: TRBV13; CDR3 DNA: TGTGCCAGCAACCTAGGAGGGACACAAGAGACCCAGTACTTC; CDR3 protein: CASNLGGTQETQYF
J gene: TRBJ2-1; clone size: -; D gene: -; V gene: TRBV7-9; CDR3 DNA: TGTGCCAGCAGCTCGGACTCATGGGGCTACAATGAGCAGTTCTTC; CDR3 protein: CASSSDSWGYNEQFF
J gene: TRBJ2-4; clone size: few; D gene: -; V gene: TRBV15; CDR3 DNA: TGTGCCACCAGCAGAGGGACCAGGTTTGAGGCCAAAAACATTCAGTACTTC; CDR3 protein: CATSRGTRFEAKNIQYF
J gene: TRBJ1-1; clone size: many; D gene: TRBD1; V gene: TRBV5-1; CDR3 DNA: TGCGCCAGCAGCCCCGCGGACAGGGGGAACACTGAAGCTTTCTTT; CDR3 protein: CASSPADRGNTEAFF
J gene: TRBJ2-3; clone size: many; D gene: TRBD1; V gene: TRBV7-2; CDR3 DNA: TGTGCCAGCAGCCGTAGTGGGGACAGAGGTTTCCTTAGCACAGATACGCAGTATTTT; CDR3 protein: CASSRSGDRGFLSTDTQYF
J gene: TRBJ1-2; clone size: many; D gene: -; V gene: TRBV5-4; CDR3 DNA: TGTGCCAGCAGCTTGACCCCAGAGTATAACTATGGCTACACCTTC; CDR3 protein: CASSLTPEYNYGYTF
J gene: TRBJ1-2; clone size: many; D gene: -; V gene: TRBV12-3/TRBV12-4; CDR3 DNA: TGTGCCAGCAGTTCGTCAACCCCCGTGGACTATGGCTACACCTTC; CDR3 protein: CASSSSTPVDYGYTF
J gene: TRBJ2-1; clone size: many; D gene: -; V gene: TRBV3-1; CDR3 DNA: TGTGCCAGCAGCAGTACCTGGGGCCGCTCCTACAATGAGCAGTTCTTC; CDR3 protein: CASSSTWGRSYNEQFF
J gene: TRBJ1-1; clone size: many; D gene: -; V gene: TRBV27; CDR3 DNA: TGTGCCAGCAGAACCCTCCGGAGGCGAAACACTGAAGCTTTCTTT; CDR3 protein: CASRTLRRRNTEAFF
J gene: TRBJ1-1; clone size: -; D gene: -; V gene: TRBV10-1; CDR3 DNA: TGCGCCAGCAGTGAGGATAGGAATGAAGCTTTCTTT; CDR3 protein: CASSEDRNEAFF
J gene: TRBJ2-2; clone size: many; D gene: TRBD2; V gene: TRBV6-4; CDR3 DNA: TGTGCCAGCAGTAAGACTAGCGGGAGTGGGACCGGGGAGCTGTTTTTT; CDR3 protein: CASSKTSGSGTGELFF
J gene: TRBJ2-2; clone size: -; D gene: -; V gene: TRBV24-1; CDR3 DNA: TGTGCCACGAAACCCTCTAGCGCCGGGGAGCTGTTTTTT; CDR3 protein: CATKPSSAGELFF
J gene: TRBJ2-7; clone size: -; D gene: TRBD2; V gene: TRBV7-9; CDR3 DNA: TGTGCCAGCAGCTCCAGCGGGACCTACGAGCAGTACTTC; CDR3 protein: CASSSSGTYEQYF
J gene: TRBJ2-7; clone size: many; D gene: TRBD2; V gene: TRBV28; CDR3 DNA: TGTGCCAGCAGCCAATCGGGGGGGTCCTACGAGCAGTACTTC; CDR3 protein: CASSQSGGSYEQYF
J gene: TRBJ2-1; clone size: -; D gene: TRBD2; V gene: TRBV12-3/TRBV12-4; CDR3 DNA: TGTGCCAGCAGTCGTAGCGGGGCGGGCGGCGATGAGCAGTTCTTC; CDR3 protein: CASSRSGAGGDEQFF
J gene: TRBJ1-5; clone size: many; D gene: -; V gene: TRBV5-6; CDR3 DNA: TGTGCCAGCAGCTTGAGTAGCTGGGGGACCTTGAGCAATCAGCCCCAGCATTTT; CDR3 protein: CASSLSSWGTLSNQPQHF
J gene: TRBJ2-7; clone size: -; D gene: TRBD2; V gene: TRBV5-1; CDR3 DNA: TGCGCCAGCAGGGAAGGACTAGCCGACATCACCTACGAGCAGTACTTC; CDR3 protein: CASREGLADITYEQYF
J gene: TRBJ2-2; clone size: -; D gene: -; V gene: TRBV7-3; CDR3 DNA: TGTGCCAGCAGCCCCCTGGCGCGGGCCCCCGGGGAGCTGTTTTTT; CDR3 protein: CASSPLARAPGELFF
J gene: TRBJ1-2; clone size: -; D gene: -; V gene: TRBV7-9; CDR3 DNA: TGTGCCAGCAGCTTGACTTTGAGGGGCTACACCTTC; CDR3 protein: CASSLTLRGYTF
J gene: TRBJ1-1; clone size: -; D gene: -; V gene: TRBV19; CDR3 DNA: TGTGCCAGTATTTGGGGGTCGACTGAAGCTTTCTTT; CDR3 protein: CASIWGSTEAFF
J gene: TRBJ1-1; clone size: -; D gene: -; V gene: TRBV6-1; CDR3 DNA: TGTGCCAGCAGATGGGGAGGCACTGAAGCTTTCTTT; CDR3 protein: CASRWGGTEAFF
J gene: TRBJ1-2; clone size: -; D gene: -; V gene: TRBV4-1; CDR3 DNA: TGCGCCAGCAGCCAAGAAAAGGGGCCCTATGGCTACACCTTC; CDR3 protein: CASSQEKGPYGYTF
J gene: TRBJ2-1; clone size: many; D gene: TRBD1; V gene: TRBV24-1; CDR3 DNA: TGTGCCACCAGACAGGGGAATCGGCCCAATGAGCAGTTCTTC; CDR3 protein: CATRQGNRPNEQFF
J gene: TRBJ1-2; clone size: few; D gene: -; V gene: TRBV5-1; CDR3 DNA: TGCGCCAGCAGCTTGGCCGAGGGCGGCTATGGCTACACCTTC; CDR3 protein: CASSLAEGGYGYTF
J gene: TRBJ1-5; clone size: few; D gene: -; V gene: TRBV7-8; CDR3 DNA: TGTGCCAGCAGCTTACTAAACGGGGGAAGCAATCAGCCCCAGCATTTT; CDR3 protein: CASSLLNGGSNQPQHF
J gene: TRBJ1-1; clone size: -; D gene: -; V gene: TRBV7-9; CDR3 DNA: TGTGCCAGCACCGAGCCCGCAGGGTGGCGGAACACTGAAGCTTTCTTT; CDR3 protein: CASTEPAGWRNTEAFF
J gene: TRBJ2-3; clone size: many; D gene: -; V gene: TRBV11-2; CDR3 DNA: TGTGCCAGCAGCTTAGGGGTCGGGGATCAGCAATCAGATACGCAGTATTTT; CDR3 protein: CASSLGVGDQQSDTQYF
J gene: TRBJ2-2; clone size: few; D gene: TRBD2; V gene: TRBV2; CDR3 DNA: TGTGCCAGCAGTGTATACGGGGGGGGGGGCACCGGGGAGCTGTTTTTT; CDR3 protein: CASSVYGGGGTGELFF
J gene: TRBJ2-1; clone size: few; D gene: TRBD2; V gene: TRBV4-1; CDR3 DNA: TGCGCCAGCAGCCGCGGTGAGGGGACTAGCGGGAGTGGTGAGCAGTTCTTC; CDR3 protein: CASSRGEGTSGSGEQFF
J gene: TRBJ1-1; clone size: many; D gene: -; V gene: TRBV28; CDR3 DNA: TGTGCCAGCAGTTTTAATGGGAACACTGAAGCTTTCTTT; CDR3 protein: CASSFNGNTEAFF
J gene: TRBJ2-5; clone size: many; D gene: -; V gene: TRBV27; CDR3 DNA: TGTGCCAGCAGTTCCGGAAACCAAGAGACCCAGTACTTC; CDR3 protein: CASSSGNQETQYF
J gene: TRBJ1-6; clone size: -; D gene: -; V gene: TRBV28; CDR3 DNA: TGTGCCAGCAGTTTATCTTCAGGTTCGGGGTCGAATTCACCCCTCCACTTT; CDR3 protein: CASSLSSGSGSNSPLHF
J gene: TRBJ1-4; clone size: many; D gene: TRBD1; V gene: TRBV9; CDR3 DNA: TGTGCCAGCAGCCCAGGACAGGGGCCCCCTGAAAAACTGTTTTTT; CDR3 protein: CASSPGQGPPEKLFF
J gene: TRBJ2-7; clone size: many; D gene: -; V gene: TRBV5-1; CDR3 DNA: TGCGCCAGCAGCTTGACACCCTCGGGGGAGCAGTACTTC; CDR3 protein: CASSLTPSGEQYF
J gene: TRBJ2-7; clone size: few; D gene: TRBD1; V gene: TRBV20-1; CDR3 DNA: TGCAGTGCCATTGAGGGACAGGGGTACTACGAGCAGTACTTC; CDR3 protein: CSAIEGQGYYEQYF
J gene: TRBJ2-7; clone size: many; D gene: -; V gene: TRBV7-9; CDR3 DNA: TGTGCCAGCAGCCTAGACCCCCGGGAGCGGAAGGTTACCGAGCAGTACTTC; CDR3 protein: CASSLDPRERKVTEQYF
J gene: TRBJ1-2; clone size: -; D gene: -; V gene: TRBV10-2; CDR3 DNA: TGCGCCAGCATAGGGAGACTTAACTATGGCTACACCTTC; CDR3 protein: CASIGRLNYGYTF
J gene: TRBJ2-7; clone size: -; D gene: -; V gene: TRBV4-2; CDR3 DNA: TGTGCCAGCAGCCAAGAAGGTCGGGGAGTTCACTGGGAGCAGTACTTC; CDR3 protein: CASSQEGRGVHWEQYF
J gene: TRBJ2-1; clone size: -; D gene: -; V gene: TRBV7-6; CDR3 DNA: TGTGCCAGCAGCTTAGGGTCCAGCTCCCACAATGAGCAGTTCTTC; CDR3 protein: CASSLGSSSHNEQFF
J gene: TRBJ2-7; clone size: many; D gene: TRBD2; V gene: TRBV27; CDR3 DNA: TGTGCCAGCAGGGCTAGACTAGCGGCGGCCGAGCAGTACTTC; CDR3 protein: CASRARLAAAEQYF
J gene: TRBJ2-2; clone size: few; D gene: -; V gene: TRBV20-1; CDR3 DNA: TGCAGCCTCGATCCTTTATCCGAGAACACCGGGGAGCTGTTTTTT; CDR3 protein: CSLDPLSENTGELFF
J gene: TRBJ2-1; clone size: -; D gene: -; V gene: TRBV30; CDR3 DNA: TGTGCCTGGGGTGTAAGGCTAACCCTGAGCTCCTACAATGAGCAGTTCTTC; CDR3 protein: CAWGVRLTLSSYNEQFF
J gene: TRBJ2-4; clone size: many; D gene: -; V gene: TRBV7-2; CDR3 DNA: TGTGCCAGCAGCCCACCCAGGGGTAACATTCAGTACTTC; CDR3 protein: CASSPPRGNIQYF
J gene: TRBJ1-5; clone size: many; D gene: -; V gene: TRBV2; CDR3 DNA: TGTGCCAGCGGTTGGGAAAAGGTAAAGCCCCAGCATTTT; CDR3 protein: CASGWEKVKPQHF
J gene: TRBJ2-7; clone size: many; D gene: -; V gene: TRBV28; CDR3 DNA: TGTGCCAGCAGTTTAGGGGGGGCAGGCTACGAGCAGTACTTC; CDR3 protein: CASSLGGAGYEQYF
J gene: TRBJ2-1; clone size: many; D gene: TRBD2; V gene: TRBV7-8; CDR3 DNA: TGTGCCAGCATCCCTTCCGGGACTAGCGGCTACAATGAGCAGTTCTTC; CDR3 protein: CASIPSGTSGYNEQFF
J gene: TRBJ2-5; clone size: -; D gene: TRBD1; V gene: TRBV20-1; CDR3 DNA: TGCAGTGCTGCCCGGGACAGGCAAGAGACCCAGTACTTC; CDR3 protein: CSAARDRQETQYF
J gene: TRBJ2-1; clone size: many; D gene: TRBD1; V gene: TRBV6-1; CDR3 DNA: TGTGCCAGCAGTGAACAACCGACAGGGGGCAATGAGCAGTTCTTC; CDR3 protein: CASSEQPTGGNEQFF
J gene: TRBJ2-7; clone size: once; D gene: -; V gene: TRBV20-1; CDR3 DNA: TGCAGTGCTACCCGGGACTCTACACTATTCTCGGACTTC; CDR3 protein: CSATRDSTLFSDF